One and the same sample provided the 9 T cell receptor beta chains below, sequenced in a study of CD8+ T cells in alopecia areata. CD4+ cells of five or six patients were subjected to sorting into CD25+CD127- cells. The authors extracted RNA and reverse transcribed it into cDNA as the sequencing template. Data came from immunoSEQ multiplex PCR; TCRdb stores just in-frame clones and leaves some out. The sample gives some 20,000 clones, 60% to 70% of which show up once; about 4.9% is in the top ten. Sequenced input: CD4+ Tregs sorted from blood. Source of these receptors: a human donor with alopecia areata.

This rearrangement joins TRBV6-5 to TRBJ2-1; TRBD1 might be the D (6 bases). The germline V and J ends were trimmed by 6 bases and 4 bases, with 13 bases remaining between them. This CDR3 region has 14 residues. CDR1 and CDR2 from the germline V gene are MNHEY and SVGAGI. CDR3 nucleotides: TGTGCCAGCAGGAAGGGGGAAGAGTACAATGAGCAGTTCTTC. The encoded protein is CASRKGEEYNEQFF.

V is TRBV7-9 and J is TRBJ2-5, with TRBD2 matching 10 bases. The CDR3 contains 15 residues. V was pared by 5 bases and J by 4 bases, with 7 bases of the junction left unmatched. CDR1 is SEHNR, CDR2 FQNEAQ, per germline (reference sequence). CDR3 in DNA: TGTGCCAGCAGCGCCGGACTAGCGGAAGGAGAGACCCAGTACTTC. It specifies CASSAGLAEGETQYF.

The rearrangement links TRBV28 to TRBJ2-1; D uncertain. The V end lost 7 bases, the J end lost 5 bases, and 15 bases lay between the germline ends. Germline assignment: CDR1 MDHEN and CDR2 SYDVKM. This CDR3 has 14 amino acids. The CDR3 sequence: CASTRPVNNNEQFF. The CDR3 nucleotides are TGTGCCAGCACCAGGCCGGTTAATAACAATGAGCAGTTCTTC.

The CDR3 loop is CASSPGQGAYEQYF. DNA of the CDR3: TGCGCCAGCAGCCCGGGACAGGGGGCTTACGAGCAGTACTTC. This chain uses TRBV4-3 with TRBJ2-7, with TRBD1 matching over 12 bases. V trimming: 4 bases; J trimming: 4 bases; junction bases outside the gene matches: 2. This CDR3 has 14 residues. CDR1 LGHNA and CDR2 YSLEER come from the germline V gene.

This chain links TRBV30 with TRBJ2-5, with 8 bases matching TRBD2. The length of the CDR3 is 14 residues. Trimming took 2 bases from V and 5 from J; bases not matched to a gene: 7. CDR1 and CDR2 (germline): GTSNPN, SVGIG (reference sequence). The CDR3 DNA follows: TGTGCCTGGAGTTCCGGGACTAGTCCGGAGACCCAGTACTTC. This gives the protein CAWSSGTSPETQYF.

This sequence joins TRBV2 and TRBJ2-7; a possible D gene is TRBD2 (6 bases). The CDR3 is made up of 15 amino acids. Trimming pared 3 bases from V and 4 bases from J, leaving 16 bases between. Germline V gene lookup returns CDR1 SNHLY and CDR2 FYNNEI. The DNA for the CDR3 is TGTGCCAGCAGTGATGGGACTTATAACCTATACGAGCAGTACTTC. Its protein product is CASSDGTYNLYEQYF.

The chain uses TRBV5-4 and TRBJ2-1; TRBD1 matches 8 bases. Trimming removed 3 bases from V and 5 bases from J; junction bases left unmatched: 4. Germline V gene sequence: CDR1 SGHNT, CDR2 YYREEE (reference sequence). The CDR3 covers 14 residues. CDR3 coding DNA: TGTGCCAGCAGCTCCAGGGGGCATGACAATGAGCAGTTCTTC. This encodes CASSSRGHDNEQFF.

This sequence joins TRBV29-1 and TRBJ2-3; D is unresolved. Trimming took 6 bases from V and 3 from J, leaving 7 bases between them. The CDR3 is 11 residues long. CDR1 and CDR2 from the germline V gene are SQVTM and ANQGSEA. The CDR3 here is CSVMGTDTQYF. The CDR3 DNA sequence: TGCAGCGTCATGGGAACAGATACGCAGTATTTT.

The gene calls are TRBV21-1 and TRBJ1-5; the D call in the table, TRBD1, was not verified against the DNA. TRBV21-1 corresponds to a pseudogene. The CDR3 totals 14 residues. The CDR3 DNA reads TGTGCCAGCAGCAAAGAACAGCTTAATCAGCCCCAGCATTTT. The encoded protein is CASSKEQLNQPQHF.